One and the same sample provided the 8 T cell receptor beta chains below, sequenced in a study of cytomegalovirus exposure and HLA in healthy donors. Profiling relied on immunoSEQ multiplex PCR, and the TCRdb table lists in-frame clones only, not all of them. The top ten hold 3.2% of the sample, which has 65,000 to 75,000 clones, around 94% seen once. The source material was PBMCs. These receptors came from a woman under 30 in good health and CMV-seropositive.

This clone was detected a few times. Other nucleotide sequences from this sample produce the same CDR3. The chain's CDR3 is CASTGDSYEQYF. CDR3 in DNA: TGTGCCAGCACCGGGGATAGCTACGAGCAGTACTTC. The chain combines TRBV2 with TRBJ2-7, with D possibly TRBD2 on 5 matching bases. CDR1 is SNHLY and CDR2 is FYNNEI in the germline V gene. V was cut by 7 bases and J by 3 bases, with 10 bases left in between. The CDR3 is 12 residues long.

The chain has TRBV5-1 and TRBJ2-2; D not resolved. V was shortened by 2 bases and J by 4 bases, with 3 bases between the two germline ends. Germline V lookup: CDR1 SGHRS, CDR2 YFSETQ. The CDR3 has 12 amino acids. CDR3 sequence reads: CASSFGTGELFF. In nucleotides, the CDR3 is TGCGCCAGCAGCTTCGGCACCGGGGAGCTGTTTTTT.

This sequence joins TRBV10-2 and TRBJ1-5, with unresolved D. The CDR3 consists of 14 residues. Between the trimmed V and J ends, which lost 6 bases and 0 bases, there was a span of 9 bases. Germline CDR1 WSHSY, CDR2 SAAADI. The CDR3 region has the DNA TGCGCCAGCAGACCCGGGGTTAGCAATCAGCCCCAGCATTTT. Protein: CASRPGVSNQPQHF.

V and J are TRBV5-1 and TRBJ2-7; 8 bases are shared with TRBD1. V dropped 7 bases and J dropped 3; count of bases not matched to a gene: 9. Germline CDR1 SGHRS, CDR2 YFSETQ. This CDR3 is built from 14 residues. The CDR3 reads CASRLGQGFYEQYF. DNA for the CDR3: TGCGCCAGCCGCCTCGGACAGGGATTCTACGAGCAGTACTTC.

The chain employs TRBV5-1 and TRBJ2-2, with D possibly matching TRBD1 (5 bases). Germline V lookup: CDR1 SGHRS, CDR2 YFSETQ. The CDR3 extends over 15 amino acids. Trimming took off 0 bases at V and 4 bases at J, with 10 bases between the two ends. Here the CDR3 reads CASSLGAQGTGELFF. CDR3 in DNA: TGCGCCAGCAGCTTGGGGGCGCAGGGCACCGGGGAGCTGTTTTTT.

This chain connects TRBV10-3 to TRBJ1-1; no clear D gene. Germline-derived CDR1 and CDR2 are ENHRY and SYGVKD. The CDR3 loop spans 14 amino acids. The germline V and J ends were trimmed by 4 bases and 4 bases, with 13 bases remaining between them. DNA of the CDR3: TGTGCCATCAGTGCCGGGGTGAGGAGCACTGAAGCTTTCTTT. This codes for CAISAGVRSTEAFF.

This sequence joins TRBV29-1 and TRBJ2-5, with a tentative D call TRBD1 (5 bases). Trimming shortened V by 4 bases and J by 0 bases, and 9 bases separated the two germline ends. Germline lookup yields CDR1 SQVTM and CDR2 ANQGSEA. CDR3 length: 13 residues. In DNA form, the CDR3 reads TGCAGCGTTGGACAGATGTACCAAGAGACCCAGTACTTC. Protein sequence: CSVGQMYQETQYF.

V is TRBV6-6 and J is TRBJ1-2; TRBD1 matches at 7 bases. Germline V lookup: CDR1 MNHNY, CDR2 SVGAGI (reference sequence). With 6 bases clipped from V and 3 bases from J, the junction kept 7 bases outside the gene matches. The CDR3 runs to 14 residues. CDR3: CASSHRGGDYGYTF. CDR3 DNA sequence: TGTGCCAGCAGCCACCGAGGGGGCGACTATGGCTACACCTTC.